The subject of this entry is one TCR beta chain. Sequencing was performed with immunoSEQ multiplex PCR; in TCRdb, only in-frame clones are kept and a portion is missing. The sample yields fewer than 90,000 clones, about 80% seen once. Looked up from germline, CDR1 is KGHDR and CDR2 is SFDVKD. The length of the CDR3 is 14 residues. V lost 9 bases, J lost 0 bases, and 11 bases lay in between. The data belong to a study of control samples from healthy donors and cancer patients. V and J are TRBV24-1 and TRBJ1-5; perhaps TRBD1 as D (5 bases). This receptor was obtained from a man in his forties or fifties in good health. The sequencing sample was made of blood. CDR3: CATALGDSNQPQHF. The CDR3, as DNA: TGTGCCACCGCTTTAGGGGATAGCAATCAGCCCCAGCATTTT.